Following are 17 T cell receptor beta chains from one sample sequenced in a study of patients and donors after allogeneic stem cell transplantation. Each CDR3 protein gets one entry after TCRdb re-called the RT-PCR reads with MiXCR. The sample lists approximately 250,000 distinct CDR3 sequences, around an eighth occurring once. Sample: blood, either unsorted or a sorted T cell fraction (not recorded which). These receptors were obtained from a human donor who was either an allogeneic HSCT recipient or a stem cell or donor lymphocyte infusion donor (not recorded which). It is not recorded whose cells these are; they may come from a transplant donor.

This chain connects TRBV19 to TRBJ2-1; D possibly corresponds to TRBD2 (6 bases). CDR3 size: 13 residues. Trimming removed 6 bases from V and 3 bases from J, with 9 bases in between. Germline V gene lookup returns CDR1 LNHDA and CDR2 SQIVND (reference sequence). The CDR3 nucleotides read TGTGCCAGTAGAGGAGGGGTCTACAATGAGCAGTTCTTC. The encoded protein is CASRGGVYNEQFF.

Only a few counts were recorded for this clonotype. The chain combines TRBV5-1 with TRBJ2-5, with D possibly being TRBD2 (6 bases). V was shortened by 4 bases and J by 1 base, with 17 bases between the two germline ends. The CDR3 sequence is 16 residues long. The germline V gene has CDR1 SGHRS and CDR2 YFSETQ. In nucleotides, the CDR3 is TGCGCCAGCAGCCCGACCGGGGCGGGACTCCAAGAGACCCAGTACTTC. Translated, it gives CASSPTGAGLQETQYF.

This clonotype was counted only a few times. V gene TRBV5-1 combines with J gene TRBJ1-6, with a possible D match to TRBD1 (6 bases). V lost 4 bases, J lost 4 bases, and 15 bases lay in between. CDR1 is SGHRS, CDR2 YFSETQ, per germline. CDR3 size: 16 residues. The CDR3 DNA follows: TGCGCCAGCAGCCCAGGACAGCGTGTTTATAATTCACCCCTCCACTTT. Protein: CASSPGQRVYNSPLHF.

This clonotype was observed at least ten times. The chain joins TRBV30 to TRBJ1-1; D is unclear. V lost 0 bases, J lost 0 bases, and 11 bases lay in between. This CDR3 comprises 15 residues. Germline V lookup: CDR1 GTSNPN, CDR2 SVGIG (reference sequence). The CDR3: CAWSVRAGMNTEAFF. The CDR3 DNA is TGTGCCTGGAGTGTAAGGGCAGGTATGAACACTGAAGCTTTCTTT.

This clonotype has just a few counts. The chain links TRBV5-1 to TRBJ2-3, with 10 bases matching TRBD2. The V segment lost 4 bases and the J segment 1 base; nucleotides outside the gene matches: 12. This CDR3 is built from 18 residues. The germline V gene encodes CDR1 SGHRS and CDR2 YFSETQ. The CDR3 is CASSPLTIAGGRTDTQYF. The CDR3 nucleotides are TGCGCCAGCAGCCCTCTAACAATAGCGGGGGGCCGCACAGATACGCAGTATTTT.

CDR3 coding DNA: TGTGCCAGCAGTGTTCTTGAGGGAAATTCTGAAGCTTTCTTT. Its translation: CASSVLEGNSEAFF. V and J are TRBV2 and TRBJ1-1; the D is unclear. The germline V gene has CDR1 SNHLY and CDR2 FYNNEI. Trimming cost V 4 bases and J 6 bases, with 15 bases left between them. The CDR3 is 14 amino acids.

This clonotype was counted only a few times. This chain connects TRBV10-3 to TRBJ2-3; D uncertain. The V and J ends lost 2 bases and 6 bases respectively, with 15 bases between them. This CDR3 contains 15 residues. Germline V gene sequence: CDR1 ENHRY, CDR2 SYGVKD. The CDR3: CAISEDRPGGDTQYF. The CDR3 nucleotides are TGTGCCATCAGTGAGGACCGACCAGGTGGGGATACGCAGTATTTT.

This clonotype was seen a handful of times. The DNA of the CDR3 is TGTGCCAGCAGCTTAACGACTGACTACGAGCAGTACTTC. It translates to CASSLTTDYEQYF. The V gene is TRBV7-3, the J gene TRBJ2-7; no reliable D call. The CDR3 extends over 13 amino acids. V was pared by 0 bases and J by 3 bases, with 6 bases between. The germline V gene encodes CDR1 SGHTA and CDR2 FQGTGA.

Judged by abundance, this clonotype is medium-sized. V gene TRBV11-2 combines with J gene TRBJ1-5; 9 bases are shared with TRBD1. Germline V gives CDR1 SGHAT, CDR2 FQNNGV. CDR3 length equals 19 residues. V shed 2 bases and J 0 bases; nucleotides not matched to a gene: 11. CDR3 sequence (DNA): TGTGCCAGCAGCTTATGGTCACAGGGGGCCCAGTATAGCAATCAGCCCCAGCATTTT. Protein: CASSLWSQGAQYSNQPQHF.

This chain joins TRBV5-6 and TRBJ1-2; tentatively, D is TRBD1 (5 bases). Trimming cost V 1 base and J 4 bases, with 17 bases left between them. This CDR3 is built from 16 residues. Germline lookup yields CDR1 SGHDT and CDR2 YYEEEE. The CDR3 region has the DNA TGTGCCAGCAGCTTGCCCAGGTTTTCGGGGCGCTATGGCTACACCTTC. Translated: CASSLPRFSGRYGYTF.

The genes are TRBV7-2 and TRBJ2-5; D unresolved. V was pared by 5 bases and J by 9 bases, with 19 bases between. This CDR3 comprises 14 residues. Germline CDR1 and CDR2: SGHTA and FQGNSA. The CDR3 nucleotides are TGTGCCAGCAGCCCCCCCCAGTGGGGTTTGGCCCAGTACTTC. Amino acids: CASSPPQWGLAQYF.

This clonotype appeared a few times. The chain has TRBV7-2 and TRBJ2-5, with 8 bases that match TRBD1. Trimming removed 5 bases from V and 8 bases from J; junction bases left unmatched: 7. CDR1 and CDR2 (germline): SGHTA, FQGNSA. This CDR3 contains 13 residues. CDR3 residues: CASSDRQGITQYF. DNA for the CDR3: TGTGCCAGCAGCGACCGACAGGGGATAACCCAGTACTTC. The whole variable domain, remainder taken from reference TRBV7-2 and TRBJ2-5, is GAGVSQSPSNKVTEKGKDVELRCDPISGHTALYWYRQSLGQGLEFLIYFQGNSAPDKSGLPSDRFSAERTGGSVSTLTIQRTQQEDSAVYLCASSDRQGITQYFGPGTRLLVL.

The chain is built from TRBV12-3 or TRBV12-4 and TRBJ1-2, with D uncertain. The length of the CDR3 is 12 residues. Trimming cost V 3 bases and J 8 bases, with 10 bases left between them. CDR3 residues: CASSFMDWGYTF. The CDR3 DNA follows: TGTGCCAGCAGTTTTATGGACTGGGGCTACACCTTC.

In this sample, this clonotype turned up a few times. The rearrangement uses TRBV7-3 and TRBJ2-4; either TRBD1 or TRBD2 may supply D (6 bases each). The V end lost 5 bases, the J end lost 8 bases, and 19 bases lay between the germline ends. CDR1 is SGHTA and CDR2 is FQGTGA in the germline V gene. The CDR3 spans 15 residues. The CDR3 region has the DNA TGTGCCAGCAGCCCCAACCCCGGGGGCCTACACATTCAGTACTTC. As protein: CASSPNPGGLHIQYF.

This clonotype turned up a few times. This chain links TRBV19 with TRBJ1-6, with no clear D. CDR1 and CDR2 (germline): LNHDA, SQIVND (reference sequence). The CDR3 contains 13 residues. The V gene lost 4 bases and the J gene lost 10 bases, with 11 bases spanning the gap. This CDR3 reads CASSNEGGSPLHF. CDR3 DNA: TGTGCCAGTAGTAACGAGGGTGGCTCACCCCTCCACTTT.

In its sample, this clonotype was seen many times. The chain links TRBV15 to TRBJ1-4, with D uncertain. CDR1 is LNHNV, CDR2 YYDKDF, per germline (reference sequence). V was trimmed by 3 bases and J by 4 bases, leaving 12 bases between them. The CDR3 length is 15 residues. The CDR3 sequence: CATSSSGLDNEKLFF. The CDR3 DNA sequence: TGTGCCACCAGCAGCTCCGGGCTCGATAATGAAAAACTGTTTTTT.

This clonotype was counted ten times or more. The genes are TRBV5-5 and TRBJ2-1; 9 nucleotides match TRBD2. J lost 1 base, V lost 4 bases, and 3 bases had no gene match. Germline assignment: CDR1 SGHKS and CDR2 YYEKEE (reference sequence). This CDR3 is built from 15 residues. CDR3 residues: CASSPAGGSYNEQFF. The CDR3 coding sequence is TGTGCCAGCAGCCCCGCGGGAGGGTCCTACAATGAGCAGTTCTTC.